The entry below gives a single TCR beta chain sequence along with its context. The protocol was immunoSEQ multiplex PCR, while the TCRdb copy is restricted to in-frame clones and leaves out a portion. The top ten hold 1.8% of the sample, which has fewer than 140,000 clones, about 88% seen once. This specimen comes from a study of cytomegalovirus exposure and HLA in healthy donors. The CDR3 is made up of 15 amino acids. The V gene's germline CDR1 is SQVTM and CDR2 ANQGSEA. The V end lost 2 bases, the J end lost 0 bases, and 8 bases lay between the germline ends. The J gene is TRBJ2-6, the V gene TRBV29-1; D remains ambiguous. The receptor's source is a woman younger than 30 in good health and CMV-seropositive. The sample taken for sequencing was PBMCs. CDR3 protein: CSVESPGSGANVLTF. The DNA for the CDR3 is TGCAGCGTTGAATCCCCGGGCTCTGGGGCCAACGTCCTGACTTTC.